The sequence of this T cell receptor (beta chain) was determined in a study of cytomegalovirus exposure and HLA in healthy donors listed by TCRdb under 2017. The study in broad terms: According to an earlier analysis of 550 to 750 of the donors, some 180 million T cells yielded over 100 million unique TCR beta sequences and approximately 280 Gb of sequence data. Among some 400 genotyped donors of the cohort, an average of about 240,000 unique TCR beta nucleotide sequences was sequenced per donor, of which 15% to 20% were non-productive. Donor age, sex, ethnicity and CMV serostatus were collected together with the repertoire data. All discovery cohort repertoires had been generated using a single sequencing platform. HLA typing included class I and class II loci at four-digit resolution. A separate validation cohort of 100 to 150 different subjects was used in addition to the 666-subject first cohort. Rather than drawing on any new phenotypic data, the later analysis identified candidate immune exposures from TCR beta sequences and the way those sequences occurred across donors. Of the roughly 420 genotyped donors, 81% were placed in the genetic ancestry cluster associated with self-reported Caucasian donors. In an earlier analysis of 550 to 700 of the donors, high-throughput TCR beta sequencing was used to judge whether each TCR beta V gene segment behaved as functional or pseudogenic. In a later analysis, previously published TCR beta repertoires from hundreds of donors were re-analyzed and high-resolution HLA genotyping was added so that TCR occurrence patterns could be studied. The study used immunosequencing to profile the T cell repertoires of around 600 subjects and linked those repertoires to cytomegalovirus serostatus. High-throughput TCR immunosequencing, statistical association of individual TCRs with disease status, and machine learning were combined to predict cytomegalovirus infection status. The study aimed to test whether signatures of past pathogen exposure could be identified by cataloging public T cell receptors. Because of strong linkage in the cohort, roughly five DR-DQ haplotypes were treated as single units for association and clustering. Genome-wide SNP genotypes for about three fifths of the roughly 700 donors were used in a later genetic analysis, which treated that subset as a discovery cohort. The number of typed donors differed by locus: 629-630 for A, B, C, DRB1 and DQB1; approximately 530 for DQA1; 606 for DPA1; and 400 to 480 for DPB1. An early release that covered about 640 HLA-typed donors contained about 290 gigabases of sequencing data and approximately 85 million unique TCR sequences. General study outcomes and caveats: The classifier was reported to diagnose cytomegalovirus status with high specificity and sensitivity in both the original cohort and the validation cohort. In a later analysis, the rate of TCR association differed among HLA loci, with DRB1 alleles having the most associated TCRs and HLA-C alleles having the fewest. According to a later analysis, parvovirus B19, influenza, CMV and Epstein-Barr virus appeared linked to several top co-occurrence clusters. In a later genetic analysis, a missense DCLRE1C variant was associated with V-gene and J-gene trimming of TCR beta chains, and the association was replicated in an independent cohort. In a later analysis, HLA-associated TCR beta chains were found to be more clonally expanded and to have lower generation probabilities than equally common non-associated chains. Because the 87-base-pair reads could not distinguish some IMGT-functional V segments, including TRBV6-2 and TRBV6-3, those segments were excluded. The earlier analysis of about 600 of the donors excluded around 17 rarely observed V segments, including chromosome 9 orphons, because counts were too low. Linkage disequilibrium might explain the correlated functional status among segregating V segments, but an unknown experimental factor could not be excluded. Most TCR sequences were seen in very few donors, while some public TCRs were found in many individuals. A further reported finding was that TCR beta sequences accurately predicted the HLA-A and HLA-B alleles for most subjects in the first cohort. In vitro tests confirmed that three of the cytomegalovirus-associated TCR beta chains recognize cytomegalovirus antigens. A later analysis found that most CMV-associated TCR beta chains appeared HLA-restricted, with HLA associations seemingly driven largely by CMV exposure. Strong co-occurrence of HLA alleles, especially DR and DQ, made assigning TCR associations to individual alleles difficult. The only immune exposure information available for the cohort was CMV serostatus. The authors suggested that the approach could potentially be extended to other disease states and immunological phenotypes. Broadly in line with IMGT annotations, most TCR beta V segments showed up in productive rearrangements about 87% or about 30% of the time in an earlier analysis of 450 to 750 of the donors. The sequencing pipeline was judged likely to have produced a cluster of highly shared sequence variants as a technical artifact. In a later genetic analysis, fewer N-insertions in productive TCRs were reported among donors in an Asian-associated ancestry cluster than the approximately 670-donor mean. This cohort had only TCR beta chains sequenced, and the lack of alpha or paired-chain data limited which features could be detected. Because HLA typing was unavailable for some donors at each locus, only the typed subset was used in association tests. Presence/absence analyses assumed roughly uniform sequencing depth across donors, an assumption that may not hold. At a false discovery rate of 0.05, a later analysis linked under 20,000 TCR beta sequences to specific HLA alleles. A total of 150 to 200 TCR beta chains were listed by the study as associated with cytomegalovirus.

In total, around 600 healthy bone marrow donors made up the cohort. At the time of sampling, every cohort member was nominally healthy, though immune exposures that went unrecorded were likely present. Of the 600 or so cohort members, nearly 300 had a positive CMV serostatus and approximately 400 had a negative one, while no CMV serostatus was recorded for the donor. A peripheral blood sample was collected from each donor, and TCR beta sequencing was performed on peripheral blood mononuclear cells. The Qiagen DNeasy Blood Extraction Kit was used to extract genomic DNA from the blood cell samples. The junction shows trimming of 1 base on V and 12 bases on J, plus 16 bases between the germline ends. Taken from the germline V gene, the CDR1 and CDR2 loops are MNHNS and SASEGT. The CDR3 spans 13 residues, from the cysteine through the phenylalanine. Only CDR3 DNA is held: 39 bases, read in frame from base 1.

As to this clone: The antigen this receptor binds is unknown. Nothing much larger sits one base from this clone, and base qualities are not available.

The library was produced with the immunoSEQ multiplex PCR assay. The multiplex PCR relied on a mix of 60 forward primers for TCR Vbeta segments and 13 reverse primers for TCR Jbeta segments. The CDR3 region of rearranged TCR beta genes was amplified from genomic DNA by a multiplex PCR assay. The Illumina HiSeq System was used to sequence the amplified TCR beta libraries as 87-base-pair reads. For the original study's pipeline: A later analysis tallied 80 million to 95 million unique TCR beta chains across the approximately 670 repertoires, and some 12 million of those chains were shared by two or more donors. Raw reads were error-corrected and collapsed into unique sequences by a nearest-neighbor algorithm in which closely related sequences were merged to remove PCR and sequencing errors. Alignment of CDR3 sequences to IMGT reference sequences was used to assign V, D and J gene segments. For a sequence to be retained, a match of at least six nucleotides to both a V gene segment and a J gene segment was required. Rearrangements were called productive when the CDR3 lacked stop codons and stayed in frame with V and J; all others were non-productive. Following IMGT convention, CDR3 was defined as the stretch from the second conserved V-encoded cysteine up to the conserved J-encoded phenylalanine. The earlier analysis of approximately 590 of the donors excluded any sequence lacking an unambiguous match to a single V gene segment. An earlier analysis of 450 to 650 of the donors called V segments functional above 56.7% productive rearrangements and segregating when the between-donor standard deviation exceeded 5%. To diagnose cytomegalovirus status from the catalog of TCR beta chain sequences, a statistical classification framework was built. In a later analysis, TCR nucleotide sequences were compared against IMGT/GENE-DB human TR gene sequences so that V and J genes could be assigned. The TCRdist pipeline was used in a later analysis to assign CDR3 sequences and most-parsimonious VDJ recombination scenarios. A later analysis defined each TCR beta chain by its CDR3 amino acid sequence plus V-gene family, and excluded reads lacking a unique V-gene family. A later analysis removed 592 highly shared, low-generation-probability nucleotide sequences to deal with suspected cross-contamination and a sequencing artifact. In a later analysis, a clonal expansion index was calculated for each public chain from normalized within-repertoire ranks of inferred template counts. In a later analysis, generation probabilities were computed with a VDJ recombination model fitted to out-of-frame rearrangements, and the resulting probabilities were checked against IGoR. In a later analysis, hypergeometric tests were used to score TCR-TCR, TCR-HLA and TCR-CMV co-occurrence, with a repertoire-size bias correction applied to TCR pairs. False discovery rates were estimated in a later analysis by permuting HLA or CMV assignments 20 times. In a later analysis, co-occurring TCRs were grouped using DBSCAN, with TCRdist sequence similarity added in when clustering inside HLA-allele-positive subsets. Repertoires with fewer than 30,000 or more than 120,000 public chains were left out of co-occurrence clustering, as were five repertoires with anomalous nucleotide sharing. Drawn from immuneACCESS, this table holds only the in-frame rearrangements with V and J called that TCRdb kept. Clones are partly lost; checked studies trace under half to an unresolved V gene and leave the rest unexplained. Clone size and the V and J calls come from that table; the DNA yielded D and trimming. The sample has fewer than 25,000 clones on record, approximately 80% of them singletons. The leading ten clones occupy about 22% of the sample.

Sequencing was done on a sample of PBMCs. The sequence was obtained from a human donor in good health. The V and J segments used are TRBV6-1 and TRBJ2-7; a tentative D call is TRBD2 (6 bases match). The CDR3 sequence is CASSEGSGGKRYF. Here is the DNA: TGTGCCAGCAGTGAAGGTAGTGGGGGGAAGCGGTACTTC.